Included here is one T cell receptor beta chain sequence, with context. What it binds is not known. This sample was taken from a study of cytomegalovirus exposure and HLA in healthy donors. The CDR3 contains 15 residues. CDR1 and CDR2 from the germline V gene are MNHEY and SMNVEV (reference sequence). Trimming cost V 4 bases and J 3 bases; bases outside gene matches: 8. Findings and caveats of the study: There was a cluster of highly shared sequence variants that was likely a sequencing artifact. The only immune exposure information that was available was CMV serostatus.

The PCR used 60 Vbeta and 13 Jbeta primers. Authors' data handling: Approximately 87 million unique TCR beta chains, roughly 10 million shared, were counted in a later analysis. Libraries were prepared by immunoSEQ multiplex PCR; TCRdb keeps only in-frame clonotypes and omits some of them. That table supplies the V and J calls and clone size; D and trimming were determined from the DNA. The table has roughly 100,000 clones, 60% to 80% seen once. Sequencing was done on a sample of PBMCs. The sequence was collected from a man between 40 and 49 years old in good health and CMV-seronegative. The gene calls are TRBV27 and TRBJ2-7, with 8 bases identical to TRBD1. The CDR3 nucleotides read TGTGCCAGCAGTTCTCAGGGGACAGGACTCTACGAGCAGTACTTC. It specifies CASSSQGTGLYEQYF.